A selection of T cell receptor beta chains follows, all from one sample in a study of cytomegalovirus exposure and HLA in healthy donors. Sequenced by immunoSEQ multiplex PCR; TCRdb stores in-frame clones only, minus some. Of about 170,000 clones listed, around 78% are singletons. The sequenced sample was PBMCs. The receptors originated from a female donor in good health and CMV-seronegative. The conserved cysteine and the conserved F or W are not part of the CDR3 here.

TRBJ2-5 TRBV6-1 ASSFRGDRETQY
TRBJ1-3 TRBV6-1 ASSAWASGTGNTIY
TRBJ1-6 TRBV7-9 ASSSGTGGSNSPLH
TRBJ1-5 TRBV19 ASSIRQLTSNQPQH
TRBJ1-2 TRBV10-3 AISSGTFNYGYT
TRBJ1-2 TRBV4-1 ASSQKIGGGHGYT
TRBJ1-5 TRBV19 ASRHGGRSNGRPQH
TRBJ2-6 TRBV7-3 ASSLTGGGRASGANVLT
TRBJ1-5 TRBV28 ASSFIRTVSNQPQH
TRBJ2-5 TRBV30 AGNRDQETQY
TRBJ1-2 TRBV27 ASSSARQGGYGYT